This T cell receptor (beta chain) was captured by sequencing in a study of T cell responses to AZD1222 COVID-19 vaccine. In the study overall: Analysis merged second doses at about 4 or about 12 weeks. General study findings and limits: A mostly white British donor set with more females was recruited, and clonal diversity was possibly underestimated. Baseline seropositivity characterized only 5 or 6 AZD1222 recipients.

The V segment lost 6 bases and the J segment 4 bases; nucleotides outside the gene matches: 8. Germline CDR1 is MDHEN and CDR2 is SYDVKM. This CDR3 has 14 residues. This table comes from immunoSEQ multiplex PCR, and its TCRdb copy is limited to in-frame clones, with some not included. The table has 100,000 to 150,000 clones, 75% to 90% seen once. With respect to this clone: Its matching antigen is unknown.

This sequence joins TRBV28 and TRBJ1-1; TRBD1 matches at 7 bases. The specimen comprised peripheral blood, sampled on day 0 of AZD1222 vaccination. The receptor was isolated from an adult in good health. CDR3 loop: CASRQTGVGTEAFF. In DNA form, the CDR3 reads TGTGCCAGCAGGCAAACAGGGGTGGGCACTGAAGCTTTCTTT.